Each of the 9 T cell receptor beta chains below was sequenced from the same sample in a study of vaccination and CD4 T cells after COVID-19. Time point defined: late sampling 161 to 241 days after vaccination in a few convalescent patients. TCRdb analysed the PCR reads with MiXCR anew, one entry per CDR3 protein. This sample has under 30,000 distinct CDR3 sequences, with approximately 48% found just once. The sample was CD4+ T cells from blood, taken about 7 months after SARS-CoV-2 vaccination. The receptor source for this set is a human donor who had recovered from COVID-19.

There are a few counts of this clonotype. DNA for the CDR3: TGTGCCAGCAGCCGGGGAGGGGGCGGCGGGGAGCTGTTTTTT. It specifies CASSRGGGGGELFF. The rearrangement links TRBV11-1 to TRBJ2-2, with D perhaps TRBD1 or TRBD2 (7 bases each). Germline assignment: CDR1 SGHAT and CDR2 FQDESV (reference sequence). This CDR3 has 14 residues. V gave up 5 bases and J gave up 7 bases, with 14 bases separating them.

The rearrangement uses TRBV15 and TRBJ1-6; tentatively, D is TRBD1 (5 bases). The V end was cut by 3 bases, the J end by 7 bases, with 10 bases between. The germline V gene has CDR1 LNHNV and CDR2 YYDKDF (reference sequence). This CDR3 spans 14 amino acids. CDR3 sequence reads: CATSRTAENSPLHF. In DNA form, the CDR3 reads TGTGCCACCAGCAGGACAGCTGAAAATTCACCCCTCCACTTT. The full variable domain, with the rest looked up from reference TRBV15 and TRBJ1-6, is DAMVIQNPRYQVTQFGKPVTLSCSQTLNHNVMYWYQQKSSQAPKLLFHYYDKDFNNEADTPDNFQSRRPNTSFCFLDIRSPGLGDTAMYLCATSRTAENSPLHFGNGTRLTVT.

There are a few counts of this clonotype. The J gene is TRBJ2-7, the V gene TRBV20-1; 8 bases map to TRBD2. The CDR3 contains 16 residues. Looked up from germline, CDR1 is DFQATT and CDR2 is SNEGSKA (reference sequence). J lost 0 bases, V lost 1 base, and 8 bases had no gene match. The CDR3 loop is CSARGPSGPLSYEQYF. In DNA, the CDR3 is TGCAGTGCTAGAGGGCCTAGCGGGCCTCTCTCCTACGAGCAGTACTTC.

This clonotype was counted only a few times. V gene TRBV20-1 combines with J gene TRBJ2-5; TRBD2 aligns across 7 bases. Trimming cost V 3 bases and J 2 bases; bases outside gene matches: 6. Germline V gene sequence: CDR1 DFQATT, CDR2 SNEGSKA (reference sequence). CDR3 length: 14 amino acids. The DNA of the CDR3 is TGCAGTGCTAGGGGTGCGGGAGTACAAGAGACCCAGTACTTC. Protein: CSARGAGVQETQYF.

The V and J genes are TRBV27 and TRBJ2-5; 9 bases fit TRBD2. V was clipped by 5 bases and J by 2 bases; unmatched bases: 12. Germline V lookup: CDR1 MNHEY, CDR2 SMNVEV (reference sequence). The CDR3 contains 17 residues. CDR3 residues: CASSPARAAGGQETQYF. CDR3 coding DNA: TGTGCCAGCAGTCCCGCTAGGGCAGCGGGAGGACAAGAGACCCAGTACTTC.

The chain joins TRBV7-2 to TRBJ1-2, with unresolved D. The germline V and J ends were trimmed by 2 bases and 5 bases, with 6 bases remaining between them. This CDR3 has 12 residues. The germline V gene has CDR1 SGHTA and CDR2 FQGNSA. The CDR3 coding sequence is TGTGCCAGCAGCTTACCAATTTATGGCTACACCTTC. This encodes CASSLPIYGYTF.

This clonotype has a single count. CDR3 in DNA: TGTGCCAGTAGTTTGCGGGACGCTAGCCCCTACGAGCAGTACTTC. It codes for CASSLRDASPYEQYF. V is TRBV19 and J is TRBJ2-7, with D possibly matching TRBD2 (6 bases). The CDR3 spans 15 residues. Germline values: CDR1 LNHDA, CDR2 SQIVND (reference sequence). Deletions cut 5 bases from V and 2 bases from J, with 16 bases between.

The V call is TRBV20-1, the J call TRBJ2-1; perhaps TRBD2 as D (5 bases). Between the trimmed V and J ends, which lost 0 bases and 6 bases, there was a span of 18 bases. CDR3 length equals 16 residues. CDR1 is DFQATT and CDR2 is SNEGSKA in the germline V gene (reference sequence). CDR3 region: CSARDEVGTRFNEQFF. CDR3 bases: TGCAGTGCTAGAGATGAAGTCGGAACTAGGTTCAATGAGCAGTTCTTC.

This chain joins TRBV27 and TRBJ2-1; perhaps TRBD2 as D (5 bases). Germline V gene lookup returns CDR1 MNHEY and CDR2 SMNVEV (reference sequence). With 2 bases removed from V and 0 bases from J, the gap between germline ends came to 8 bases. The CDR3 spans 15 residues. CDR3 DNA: TGTGCCAGCAGTTTAGGGGAGCCCTCCTACAATGAGCAGTTCTTC. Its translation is CASSLGEPSYNEQFF.